One sample yielded the 17 T cell receptor beta chains listed below, sequenced in a study of regulatory T cells in long-lasting Graves disease. Described time point: newly diagnosed GD, antithyroid drugs for less than 3 months. The TCR library was made from RNA extracted from PBMCs. Arm-PCR with iRepertoire HTBI primers amplified the CDR3 regions for these TCR beta libraries. TCRdb re-derived calls from the multiplex PCR reads in MiXCR, one entry per CDR3 protein. This sample yields approximately 230,000 distinct CDR3 sequences, of which around 17% are seen a single time; approximately 20% belongs to the top ten. The source material was peripheral blood mononuclear cells (PBMCs), sampled at new diagnosis, from a patient treated with antithyroid drugs. The source is a female donor with Graves disease.

The chain carries TRBV11-3 and TRBJ2-1; maybe TRBD2 (5 bases). Germline CDR1 reads SGHNT; CDR2 reads YENEEA. The CDR3 covers 21 residues. The V gene lost 5 bases and the J gene lost 0 bases, with 29 bases spanning the gap. CDR3 residues: CASSPRRAGELRASSYNEQFF. DNA of the CDR3: TGTGCCAGCAGCCCAAGACGAGCCGGGGAGCTGCGGGCAAGCTCCTACAATGAGCAGTTCTTC.

To note about this clonotype: This could be a read error, since a much larger clone is one nucleotide away. The CDR3 region has the DNA TGCAGTGCTAGAGATGTCCTCCGGGGTAGTGAGGAGACCCAGTACTTC. Residues: CSARDVLRGSEETQYF. This chain connects TRBV20-1 to TRBJ2-5, with D maybe TRBD2 (5 bases). Germline V gene data show CDR1 as DFQATT and CDR2 as SNEGSKA (reference sequence). The CDR3 runs 16 residues. With 0 bases removed from V and 5 bases from J, the gap between germline ends came to 19 bases.

This chain connects TRBV18 to TRBJ2-2; D gene ambiguous. Trimming left V 6 bases short and J 5 bases short, with 13 bases between. Germline CDR1 reads KGHSH; CDR2 reads LQKENI. The CDR3 contains 14 residues. The CDR3 spells CASSRAKGTGELFF. The DNA of the CDR3 is TGTGCCAGCTCCCGCGCGAAAGGTACCGGGGAGCTGTTTTTT.

J is TRBJ2-7 and V is TRBV14, with 7 bases lining up with TRBD1. The J segment lost 4 bases and the V segment lost 6 bases, leaving 12 bases of the junction unmatched. The CDR3 is made up of 15 amino acids. Germline values: CDR1 SGHDN, CDR2 FVKESK. The CDR3 loop reads CASRDSGGPSYEQYF. The CDR3 nucleotides are TGTGCCAGCAGAGACTCAGGGGGACCCTCTTACGAGCAGTACTTC. Full variable domain (rest looked up from reference TRBV14 and TRBJ2-7): EAGVTQFPSHSVIEKGQTVTLRCDPISGHDNLYWYRRVMGKEIKFLLHFVKESKQDESGMPNNRFLAERTGGTYSTLKVQPAELEDSGVYFCASRDSGGPSYEQYFGPGTRLTVT.

The chain carries TRBV19 and TRBJ1-2; D remains unclear. The V end lost 7 bases, the J end lost 5 bases, and 17 bases lay between the germline ends. Germline V CDR1 and CDR2: LNHDA, SQIVND (reference sequence). This CDR3 comprises 14 residues. CDR3: CASMGWQPPYGYTF. CDR3 sequence (DNA): TGTGCCAGTATGGGGTGGCAGCCCCCATATGGCTACACCTTC. Drawing the rest from reference TRBV19 and TRBJ1-2, the complete variable domain is DGGITQSPKYLFRKEGQNVTLSCEQNLNHDAMYWYRQDPGQGLRLIYYSQIVNDFQKGDIAEGYSVSREKKESFPLTVTSAQKNPTAFYLCASMGWQPPYGYTFGSGTRLTVV.

The chain joins TRBV5-1 to TRBJ2-7; D may correspond to TRBD1 or TRBD2 (6 bases each). Germline assignment: CDR1 SGHRS and CDR2 YFSETQ. The length of the CDR3 is 15 residues. Deletions cut 3 bases from V and 1 base from J, with 14 bases between. The CDR3 loop is CASSSLPGASYEQYF. The CDR3 DNA reads TGCGCCAGCAGCTCTCTTCCGGGGGCATCCTACGAGCAGTACTTC.

This clonotype was observed at least ten times. The rearrangement uses TRBV5-5 and TRBJ2-1; no firm D call. There are 11 residues in the CDR3. Germline V CDR1 and CDR2: SGHKS, YYEKEE (reference sequence). Trimming stripped 1 base from V and 9 bases from J, with 5 bases between. DNA for the CDR3: TGTGCCAGCAGCTTGTGGGGTGAGCAGTTCTTC. Encoded protein: CASSLWGEQFF.

The rearrangement joins TRBV28 to TRBJ1-5; 7 nucleotides match TRBD1. With V trimmed by 5 bases and J by 3 bases, 10 bases remained unmatched. Germline values: CDR1 MDHEN, CDR2 SYDVKM. The CDR3 extends over 16 amino acids. The chain's CDR3 is CASSPRGQLSNQPQHF. In DNA, the CDR3 is TGTGCCAGCAGTCCTCGGGGACAGCTATCCAATCAGCCCCAGCATTTT. Together with reference TRBV28 and TRBJ1-5, the CDR3 gives the full variable domain: DVKVTQSSRYLVKRTGEKVFLECVQDMDHENMFWYRQDPGLGLRLIYFSYDVKMKEKGDIPEGYSVSREKKERFSLILESASTNQTSMYLCASSPRGQLSNQPQHFGDGTRLSIL.

This clonotype was counted at least ten times. The chain links TRBV20-1 to TRBJ2-3, with 9 bases lining up with TRBD2. From germline, CDR1 is DFQATT and CDR2 SNEGSKA (reference sequence). The CDR3 runs to 18 residues. The V gene end was trimmed by 0 bases and the J gene end by 0 bases; junction bases not matched to a gene: 10. The CDR3 loop is CSARDPSGRTGSTDTQYF. The CDR3 DNA reads as TGCAGTGCTAGAGATCCCAGCGGGAGGACGGGTAGCACAGATACGCAGTATTTT.

Comments on this clonotype: Sequence at one end of the junction differs from germline and may be a read error. V is TRBV18 and J is TRBJ2-3, with D possibly TRBD1 on 6 matching bases. CDR1 is KGHSH and CDR2 is LQKENI in the germline V gene. This CDR3 contains 15 residues. CDR3 protein: CAGSPRTVSTDSQYF. As DNA, the CDR3 is TGTGCCGGCTCACCACGGACAGTTAGCACAGATTCGCAGTATTTT.

In this sample, this clonotype turned up many times. This chain links TRBV20-1 with TRBJ2-3, with 7 bases lining up with TRBD2. Germline CDR1 DFQATT, CDR2 SNEGSKA (reference sequence). V shed 4 bases, J shed 9 bases, and the junction held 13 bases outside the gene matches. The CDR3 sequence is 14 residues long. The CDR3 region has the DNA TGCAGTGCTAAGATGGGGGGGAAGATTGGCACGCAGTATTTT. It is translated as CSAKMGGKIGTQYF.

This clonotype was recorded at least ten times. The V and J genes are TRBV19 and TRBJ2-3; 7 nucleotides align to TRBD2. J gave up 5 bases and V 7 bases, and 15 bases lay outside the gene matches. This CDR3 spans 16 amino acids. Germline V CDR1 and CDR2: LNHDA, SQIVND (reference sequence). The CDR3 is CASTPGTAGVVDTQYF. The CDR3 DNA reads TGTGCCAGTACCCCTGGTACCGCGGGAGTAGTAGATACGCAGTATTTT.

In its sample, this clonotype was seen many times. The chain couples TRBV27 to TRBJ1-2; a weak D match, TRBD1 (5 bases). Germline V gives CDR1 MNHEY, CDR2 SMNVEV (reference sequence). Deletions cut 3 bases from V and 7 bases from J, with 15 bases between. The CDR3 length is 14 residues. DNA for the CDR3: TGTGCCAGCAGTTTGGCGGGGGTAACTAGTGGCTACACCTTC. Translating it yields CASSLAGVTSGYTF.

V usage is TRBV2 and J usage is TRBJ1-1; D is ambiguous. CDR3 size: 13 residues. The germline V gene has CDR1 SNHLY and CDR2 FYNNEI. The V end lost 8 bases, the J end lost 7 bases, and 17 bases lay between the germline ends. The CDR3 here is CASGEGWRNEAFF. The CDR3, as DNA: TGTGCCAGCGGGGAGGGATGGCGGAATGAAGCTTTCTTT. Full variable domain (missing parts from reference TRBV2 and TRBJ1-1): EPEVTQTPSHQVTQMGQEVILRCVPISNHLYFYWYRQILGQKVEFLVSFYNNEISEKSEIFDDQFSVERPDGSNFTLKIRSTKLEDSAMYFCASGEGWRNEAFFGQGTRLTVV.

This clonotype was recorded at least ten times. CDR3 bases: TGTGCCAGCAGCCAGGACAGGGTCTATGGCTACACCTTC. This sequence encodes CASSQDRVYGYTF. J is TRBJ1-2 and V is TRBV14; 8 bases map to TRBD1. CDR1 and CDR2 from the germline V gene are SGHDN and FVKESK. V lost 3 bases and J lost 4; bases outside the gene matches: 1. The CDR3 extends over 13 amino acids.

This clonotype was seen ten or more times. The chain is built from TRBV28 and TRBJ2-7; tentative D call: TRBD1 (6 bases). Trimming left V 3 bases short and J 3 bases short, with 12 bases between. The germline CDR1 and CDR2 sequences are MDHEN and SYDVKM. The CDR3 is 14 residues long. Here the CDR3 DNA reads TGTGCCAGCAGTTTGTGGGACAAAAGCTACGAGCAGTACTTC. Translated, it gives CASSLWDKSYEQYF.

This clonotype was seen at least ten times. The chain recombines TRBV7-9 with TRBJ1-2; no reliable D call. The CDR3 length is 14 residues. Germline V CDR1 and CDR2: SEHNR, FQNEAQ (reference sequence). The V end lost 2 bases, the J end lost 6 bases, and 13 bases lay between the germline ends. CDR3 in DNA: TGTGCCAGCAGCTTACTAGGCAGTCTCGATGGCTACACCTTC. As protein: CASSLLGSLDGYTF.